What follows are 21 T cell receptor beta chains derived from one specimen sequenced in a study of T cell changes during pregnancy in multiple sclerosis. Here immunoSEQ multiplex PCR was the method, and the copy in TCRdb shows in-frame clones only, minus some. This sample yields fewer than 140,000 clones, of which 75% to 95% are seen a single time; 1.5% to 2% belongs to the top ten. The sequenced sample was peripheral blood, obtained before pregnancy. The receptors derive from a female donor with multiple sclerosis, enrolled in a pregnancy study.

The genes are TRBV28 and TRBJ1-1, with TRBD1 as a possible D gene (6 bases). Germline CDR1 reads MDHEN; CDR2 reads SYDVKM. The CDR3 runs to 13 residues. V lost 1 base and J 10 bases, leaving 13 bases between the germline ends. The CDR3 nucleotides read TGTGCCAGCAGTTTATTAGGGGGTTTGCTAGCTTTCTTT. Protein product: CASSLLGGLLAFF.

The gene calls are TRBV25-1 and TRBJ1-6; weak D call: TRBD1 (5 bases). From germline, CDR1 is MGHDK and CDR2 SYGVNS. Trimming pared 1 base from V and 9 bases from J, leaving 10 bases between. The CDR3 sequence is 14 residues long. CDR3 bases: TGTGCCAGCAGTGAATTTTATCAGGGTTCACCCCTCCACTTT. Protein sequence: CASSEFYQGSPLHF.

The chain recombines TRBV5-3 with TRBJ2-5; TRBD1 aligns across 8 bases. TRBV5-3 is flagged as an ORF with uncertain function. The CDR3 consists of 13 residues. The trim removed 9 bases at V and 5 bases at J, leaving 9 bases unmatched. The DNA of the CDR3 is TGTGCCATCCGACAGGGGTTTTGCGAGACCCAGTACTTC. It encodes CAIRQGFCETQYF.

This sequence joins TRBV28 and TRBJ1-2; D may be TRBD1 (6 bases). Trimming stripped 6 bases from V and 8 bases from J, with 16 bases between. This CDR3 has 13 amino acids. The germline gives CDR1 MDHEN, CDR2 SYDVKM. The CDR3 loop is CASRLNSGVGYTF. The CDR3 DNA reads as TGTGCCAGCAGACTCAATTCAGGGGTCGGCTACACCTTC.

V is TRBV4-3 and J is TRBJ1-1; no clear D. V lost 4 bases to trimming and J lost 3 bases, with 15 bases between them. The CDR3 length is 15 residues. CDR1 and CDR2 from the germline V gene are LGHNA and YSLEER. This CDR3 is CASSPTSVGYTEAFF. The CDR3 coding sequence is TGCGCCAGCAGCCCCACATCGGTCGGGTACACTGAAGCTTTCTTT.

The rearrangement joins TRBV7-2 to TRBJ2-1; TRBD2 matches 11 bases. Germline loops: CDR1 SGHTA, CDR2 FQGNSA. The CDR3 spans 17 residues. After removal of 5 bases from V and 4 bases from J, the junction contained 10 bases not matched to a gene. The CDR3 DNA is TGTGCCAGCAGCGCACTAGCGGGGGTCGCAACTTACAATGAGCAGTTCTTC. It encodes CASSALAGVATYNEQFF.

This sequence joins TRBV2 and TRBJ2-7, with a weak D call TRBD1 (6 bases). Germline V lookup: CDR1 SNHLY, CDR2 FYNNEI. The CDR3 sequence is 13 residues long. V lost 3 bases and J lost 5, with 11 bases in between. CDR3 nucleotide sequence: TGTGCCAGCAGTGACCCAGGGGTCGACGAGCAGTACTTC. It translates to CASSDPGVDEQYF.

The count of this clone is one. The chain employs TRBV27 and TRBJ2-7; TRBD2 agrees at 14 bases. J gave up 4 bases and V 4 bases, and 9 bases lay outside the gene matches. This CDR3 spans 17 amino acids. CDR1 MNHEY and CDR2 SMNVEV come from the germline V gene (reference sequence). The CDR3 region is CASSSPGLAGVGYEQYF. CDR3 in DNA: TGTGCCAGCAGTTCGCCGGGACTAGCGGGAGTAGGTTACGAGCAGTACTTC.

The gene calls are TRBV7-2 and TRBJ1-5; 8 bases are a match to TRBD1. CDR3 size: 14 residues. The V gene end was trimmed by 5 bases and the J gene end by 4 bases; junction bases not matched to a gene: 4. The germline CDR1 and CDR2 sequences are SGHTA and FQGNSA. Written as DNA, the CDR3 is TGTGCCAGCAGCCCACGGGACAGGAATCAGCCCCAGCATTTT. Translation gives CASSPRDRNQPQHF.

This rearrangement joins TRBV10-2 to TRBJ2-2, with 7 bases matching TRBD2. V dropped 6 bases and J dropped 0; count of bases not matched to a gene: 1. Germline CDR1 WSHSY, CDR2 SAAADI. The CDR3 runs to 14 residues. CDR3 in DNA: TGCGCCAGCAGGACTAGCCCGAACACCGGGGAGCTGTTTTTT. Encoded protein: CASRTSPNTGELFF.

The chain combines TRBV7-9 with TRBJ1-5; 7 nucleotides align to TRBD1. Germline assignment: CDR1 SEHNR and CDR2 FQNEAQ (reference sequence). Trimming at V came to 4 bases and at J to 0 bases, leaving 6 bases not matched to a gene. The CDR3 runs to 16 residues. CDR3 amino acids: CASSSETGPSNQPQHF. CDR3 nucleotides: TGTGCCAGCAGCTCAGAGACAGGGCCTAGCAATCAGCCCCAGCATTTT.

This sequence joins TRBV5-1 and TRBJ1-1, with TRBD1 as a possible D gene (5 bases). The CDR3 runs to 15 residues. CDR1 is SGHRS and CDR2 is YFSETQ in the germline V gene. The V and J ends lost 0 bases and 1 base respectively, with 10 bases between them. CDR3 sequence reads: CASSLVVGQNTEAFF. The CDR3 region has the DNA TGCGCCAGCAGCTTGGTGGTCGGACAGAACACTGAAGCTTTCTTT. Based on the CDR3 plus reference TRBV5-1 and TRBJ1-1, the full variable domain is KAGVTQTPRYLIKTRGQQVTLSCSPISGHRSVSWYQQTPGQGLQFLFEYFSETQRNKGNFPGRFSGRQFSNSRSEMNVSTLELGDSALYLCASSLVVGQNTEAFFGQGTRLTVV.

This rearrangement joins TRBV5-5 to TRBJ1-5; 10 positions match TRBD1. CDR3 length: 17 amino acids. J lost 3 bases, V lost 0 bases, and 6 bases had no gene match. The germline V gene encodes CDR1 SGHKS and CDR2 YYEKEE (reference sequence). CDR3 nucleotide sequence: TGTGCCAGCAGCTTGGAGGCGGGACAGGGGTACAATCAGCCCCAGCATTTT. Its translation: CASSLEAGQGYNQPQHF.

CDR3 residues: CASSTGQPPGELFF. The CDR3 region has the DNA TGTGCCAGCAGTACCGGACAACCCCCCGGGGAGCTGTTTTTT. The chain carries TRBV6-6 and TRBJ2-2; D possibly corresponds to TRBD1 (5 bases). V gave up 5 bases and J gave up 6 bases, with 13 bases separating them. The germline V gene encodes CDR1 MNHNY and CDR2 SVGAGI (reference sequence). The CDR3 is made up of 14 amino acids.

The gene calls are TRBV19 and TRBJ2-6; 16 bases align to TRBD2. This CDR3 contains 17 residues. V was clipped by 6 bases and J by 2 bases; unmatched bases: 1. Germline V CDR1 and CDR2: LNHDA, SQIVND (reference sequence). The CDR3 here is CASRGLAGGPGANVLTF. As DNA, the CDR3 is TGTGCCAGTAGGGGACTAGCGGGAGGGCCTGGGGCCAACGTCCTGACTTTC.

The rearrangement uses TRBV5-4 and TRBJ1-4; 7 bases align to TRBD1. The CDR3 has 14 residues. V shed 4 bases and J 8 bases; nucleotides not matched to a gene: 8. Looked up from germline, CDR1 is SGHNT and CDR2 is YYREEE (reference sequence). The DNA for the CDR3 is TGTGCCAGCAGCGAAGGGGGCGCAGGCGAAAAACTGTTTTTT. Translation: CASSEGGAGEKLFF.

The chain links TRBV25-1 to TRBJ1-2, with 9 nucleotides matching TRBD1. The CDR3 runs 12 residues. From germline, CDR1 is MGHDK and CDR2 SYGVNS. The V segment lost 8 bases and the J segment 6 bases; nucleotides outside the gene matches: 4. CDR3 sequence (DNA): TGTGCCAGCGGGTGGACAGGGGATGGCTACACCTTC. Its translation is CASGWTGDGYTF.

The chain combines TRBV10-3 with TRBJ2-5; 7 bases match TRBD2. Germline V gives CDR1 ENHRY, CDR2 SYGVKD. V was clipped by 11 bases and J by 2 bases; unmatched bases: 14. The CDR3 contains 15 residues. CDR3 sequence (DNA): TGTGCCGTTGGGAGCGGGAACAGCCAACAAGAGACCCAGTACTTC. It specifies CAVGSGNSQQETQYF.

This chain links TRBV6-5 with TRBJ1-1; D ambiguous. The CDR3 spans 13 residues. Germline lookup yields CDR1 MNHEY and CDR2 SVGAGI. V shed 7 bases and J shed 4 bases, with 13 bases lying between them. CDR3 sequence reads: CASTIGLGTEAFF. The DNA of the CDR3 is TGTGCCAGCACCATTGGACTGGGCACTGAAGCTTTCTTT.

This rearrangement joins TRBV7-9 to TRBJ2-2; no firm D call. Looked up from germline, CDR1 is SEHNR and CDR2 is FQNEAQ (reference sequence). The CDR3 loop spans 12 amino acids. Trimming left V 5 bases short and J 5 bases short, with 6 bases between. The CDR3 spells CASSPRTGELFF. DNA for the CDR3: TGTGCCAGCAGCCCGAGGACCGGGGAGCTGTTTTTT.

The genes are TRBV7-9 and TRBJ1-4, with 9 bases fitting TRBD1. The germline CDR1 and CDR2 sequences are SEHNR and FQNEAQ (reference sequence). The V and J ends lost 6 bases and 4 bases, in that order; junction bases with no gene match: 12. The CDR3 is 17 residues long. The CDR3 loop reads CASRPAGWGQGNEKLFF. The CDR3 coding sequence is TGTGCCAGCAGGCCGGCCGGTTGGGGACAGGGTAATGAAAAACTGTTTTTT.